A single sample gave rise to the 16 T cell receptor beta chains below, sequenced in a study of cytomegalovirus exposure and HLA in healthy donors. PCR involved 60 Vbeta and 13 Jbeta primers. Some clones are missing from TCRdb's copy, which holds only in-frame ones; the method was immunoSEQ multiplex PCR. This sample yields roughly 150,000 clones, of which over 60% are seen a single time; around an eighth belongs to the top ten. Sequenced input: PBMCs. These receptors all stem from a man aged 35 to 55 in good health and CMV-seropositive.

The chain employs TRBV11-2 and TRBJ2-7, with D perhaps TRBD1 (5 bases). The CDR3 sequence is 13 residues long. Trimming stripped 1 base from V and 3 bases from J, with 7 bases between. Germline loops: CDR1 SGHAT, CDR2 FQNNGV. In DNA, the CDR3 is TGTGCCAGCAGCTTAGGACAGAGCTACGAGCAGTACTTC. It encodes CASSLGQSYEQYF.

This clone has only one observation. The CDR3 sequence: CASSPGVASSGANVLTF. CDR3 in DNA: TGCGCCAGCAGCCCAGGGGTGGCTAGTTCTGGGGCCAACGTCCTGACTTTC. The V and J genes are TRBV4-3 and TRBJ2-6; D possibly corresponds to TRBD1 (6 bases). The CDR3 contains 17 residues. Germline V lookup: CDR1 LGHNA, CDR2 YSLEER. V was cut by 4 bases and J by 1 base, with 14 bases left in between.

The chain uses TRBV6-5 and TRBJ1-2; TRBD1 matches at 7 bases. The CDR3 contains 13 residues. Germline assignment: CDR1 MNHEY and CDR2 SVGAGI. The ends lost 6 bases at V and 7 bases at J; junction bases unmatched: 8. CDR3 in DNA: TGTGCCAGCAGCCCTGACAGGGAAGGTGGCTACACCTTC. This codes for CASSPDREGGYTF.

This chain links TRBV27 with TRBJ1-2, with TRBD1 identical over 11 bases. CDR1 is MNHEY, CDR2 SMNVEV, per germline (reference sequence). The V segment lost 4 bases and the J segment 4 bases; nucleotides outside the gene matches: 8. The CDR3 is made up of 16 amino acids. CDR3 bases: TGTGCCAGCAGTTCGAAGGGACAGGGGGGCCTCTATGGCTACACCTTC. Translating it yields CASSSKGQGGLYGYTF.

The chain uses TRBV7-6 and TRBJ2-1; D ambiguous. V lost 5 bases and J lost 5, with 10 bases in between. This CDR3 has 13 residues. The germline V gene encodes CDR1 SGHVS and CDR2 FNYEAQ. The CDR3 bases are TGTGCCAGCAGCACACAAAAAAACAATGAGCAGTTCTTC. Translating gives CASSTQKNNEQFF.

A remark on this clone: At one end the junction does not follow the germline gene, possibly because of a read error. The CDR3 DNA sequence: TGCGCCAGCAGCCAAACGGACAGCCTCTCGGAGGGGGCCAACGGCCTGACTTTC. It codes for CASSQTDSLSEGANGLTF. V is TRBV4-1 and J is TRBJ2-6; D may be TRBD1 (7 bases). CDR1 and CDR2 (germline): MGHRA, YSYEKL. The CDR3 consists of 18 residues.

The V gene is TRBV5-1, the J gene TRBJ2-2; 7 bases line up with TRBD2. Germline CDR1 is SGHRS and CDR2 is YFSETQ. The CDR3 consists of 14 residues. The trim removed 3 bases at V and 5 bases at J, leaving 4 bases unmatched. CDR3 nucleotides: TGCGCCAGCAGCTATAAAGCGGGAACCGGGGAGCTGTTTTTT. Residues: CASSYKAGTGELFF.

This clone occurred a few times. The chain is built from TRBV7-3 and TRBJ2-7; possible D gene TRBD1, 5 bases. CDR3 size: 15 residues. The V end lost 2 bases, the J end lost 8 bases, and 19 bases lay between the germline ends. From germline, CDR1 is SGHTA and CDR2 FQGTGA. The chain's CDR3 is CASSLDPLAGSKQYF. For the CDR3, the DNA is TGTGCCAGCAGCTTAGACCCCCTGGCAGGGTCTAAGCAGTACTTC.

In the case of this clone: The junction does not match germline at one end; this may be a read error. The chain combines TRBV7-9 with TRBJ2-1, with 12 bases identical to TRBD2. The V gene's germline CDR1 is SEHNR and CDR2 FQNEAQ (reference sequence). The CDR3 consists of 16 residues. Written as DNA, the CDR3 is TGTTCCAGCAGCTTAGGGGTCCTAGCGGGAGGGAATGAGCAGTTCTTC. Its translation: CSSSLGVLAGGNEQFF.

The CDR3 region is CASSFPLPTSGSSEQYF. DNA for the CDR3: TGTGCCAGCAGTTTCCCCCTCCCGACTAGCGGGAGCTCGGAACAGTACTTC. This chain uses TRBV28 with TRBJ2-7; 12 nucleotides agree with TRBD2. J lost 10 bases, V lost 3 bases, and 16 bases had no gene match. Germline values: CDR1 MDHEN, CDR2 SYDVKM. The CDR3 totals 17 residues. The full variable domain, in which reference TRBV28 and TRBJ2-7 provide the parts outside the CDR3, is DVKVTQSSRYLVKRTGEKVFLECVQDMDHENMFWYRQDPGLGLRLIYFSYDVKMKEKGDIPEGYSVSREKKERFSLILESASTNQTSMYLCASSFPLPTSGSSEQYFGPGTRLTVT.

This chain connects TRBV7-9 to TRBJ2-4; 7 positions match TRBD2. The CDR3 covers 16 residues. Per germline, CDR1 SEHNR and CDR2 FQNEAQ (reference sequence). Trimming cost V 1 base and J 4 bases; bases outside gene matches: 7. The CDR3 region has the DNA TGTGCCAGCAGCTTAGGCCCGACTAGCCCAAAAAACATTCAGTACTTC. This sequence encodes CASSLGPTSPKNIQYF.

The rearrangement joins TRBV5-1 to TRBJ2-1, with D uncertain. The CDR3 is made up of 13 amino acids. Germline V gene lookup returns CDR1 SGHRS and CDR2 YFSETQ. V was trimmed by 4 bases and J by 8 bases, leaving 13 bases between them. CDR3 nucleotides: TGCGCCAGCAGCGTCGCCCCCCGAGATGAGCAGTTCTTC. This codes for CASSVAPRDEQFF.

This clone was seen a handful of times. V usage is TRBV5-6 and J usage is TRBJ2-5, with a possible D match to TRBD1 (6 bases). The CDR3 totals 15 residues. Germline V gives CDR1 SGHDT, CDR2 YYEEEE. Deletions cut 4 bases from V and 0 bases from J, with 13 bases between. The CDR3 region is CASSEGGRNQETQYF. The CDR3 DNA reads TGTGCCAGCAGCGAAGGGGGTCGGAACCAAGAGACCCAGTACTTC.

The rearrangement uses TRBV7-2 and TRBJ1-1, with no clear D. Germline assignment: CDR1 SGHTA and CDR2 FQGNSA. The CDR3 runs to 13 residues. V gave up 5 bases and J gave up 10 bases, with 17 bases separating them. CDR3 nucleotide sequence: TGTGCCAGCAGCCTCGCTGAACCCGCAGGAGCTTTCTTT. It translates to CASSLAEPAGAFF.

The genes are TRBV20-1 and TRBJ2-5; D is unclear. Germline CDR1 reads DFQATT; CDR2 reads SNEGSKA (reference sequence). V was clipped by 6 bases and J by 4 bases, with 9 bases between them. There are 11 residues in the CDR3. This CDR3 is CSASLLETQYF. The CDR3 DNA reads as TGCAGTGCGAGCCTCCTAGAGACCCAGTACTTC.

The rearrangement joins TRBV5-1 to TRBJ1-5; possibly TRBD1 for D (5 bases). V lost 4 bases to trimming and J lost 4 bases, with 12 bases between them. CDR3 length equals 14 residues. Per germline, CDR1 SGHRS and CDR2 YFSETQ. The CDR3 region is CASSLFPGNQPQHF. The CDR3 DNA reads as TGCGCCAGCAGCCTGTTTCCAGGGAATCAGCCCCAGCATTTT.